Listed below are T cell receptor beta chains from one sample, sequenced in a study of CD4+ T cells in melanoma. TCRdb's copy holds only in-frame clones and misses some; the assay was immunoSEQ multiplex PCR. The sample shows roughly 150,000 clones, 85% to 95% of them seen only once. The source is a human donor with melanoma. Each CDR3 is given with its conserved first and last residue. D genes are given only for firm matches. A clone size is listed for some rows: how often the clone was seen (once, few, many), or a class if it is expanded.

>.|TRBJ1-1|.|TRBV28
TGTGCCAGCACCGAGAGTCTTGAAGCTTTCTTT
CASTESLEAFF
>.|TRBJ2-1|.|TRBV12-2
TGTGCAAGTCGCTTAGTGAAAACAGAGGGGGCCGTTTACAATGAGCAGTTCTTC
CASRLVKTEGAVYNEQFF
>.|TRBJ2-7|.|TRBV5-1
TGCGCCAGCACCCCGGACAGTTCCTACGAGCAGTACTTC
CASTPDSSYEQYF
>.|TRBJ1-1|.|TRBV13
TGTGCCAGCAGCCGGAAGATGAACACTGAAGCTTTCTTT
CASSRKMNTEAFF
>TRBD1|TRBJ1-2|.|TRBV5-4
TGTGCCAGCAGCAACGGACAGGGAACCTACACCTTC
CASSNGQGTYTF
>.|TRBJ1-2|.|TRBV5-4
TGTGCCAGCAGCCAAATGTCGACGGGAGGCTACACCTTC
CASSQMSTGGYTF
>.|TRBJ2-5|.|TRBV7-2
TGTGCCAGCAGGGGGTCAAGCGTCCCCCAAGAGACCCAGTACTTC
CASRGSSVPQETQYF
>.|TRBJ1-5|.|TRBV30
TGTGCCTGGAGTGTGGGGGGCCGTCAGCCCCAGCATTTT
CAWSVGGRQPQHF
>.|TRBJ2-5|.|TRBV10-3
TGTGCCATCAGGGAGACAGCCGATCAAGAGACCCAGTACTTC
CAIRETADQETQYF
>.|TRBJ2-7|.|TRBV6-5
TGTGCCAGCAGCAACAGCTACGAGCAGTACTTC
CASSNSYEQYF
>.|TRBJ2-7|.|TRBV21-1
TGTGCCAGCAGCAATCGGCCCCGGGACAGGCCCTACGAGCAGTACTTC
CASSNRPRDRPYEQYF
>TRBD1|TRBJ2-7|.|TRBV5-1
TGCGCCAGCAGCTTGCGGACAGGGGGCGACCACGAGCAGTACTTC
CASSLRTGGDHEQYF
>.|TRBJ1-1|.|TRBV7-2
TGTGCCAGCAGCTTGACCCAAGGGACTGAAGCTTTCTTT
CASSLTQGTEAFF
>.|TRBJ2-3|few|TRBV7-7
TGTGCCAGCAGCTTAGCGCGAAGGGATACGCAGTATTTT
CASSLARRDTQYF
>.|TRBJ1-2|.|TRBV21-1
TGTGCCACCCTCCTCGGGACAGGACCCCTCTCCTATGGCTACACCTTC
CATLLGTGPLSYGYTF
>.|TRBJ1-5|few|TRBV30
TGTGCCTGGAGTACCACAGGGTGGCGTCAGCCCCAGCATTTT
CAWSTTGWRQPQHF
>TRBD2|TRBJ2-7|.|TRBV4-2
TGTGCCAGCAGCTTAGGACTAGCGGGGGGGCGCGGAGAGCAGTACTTC
CASSLGLAGGRGEQYF
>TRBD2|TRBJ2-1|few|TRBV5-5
TGTGCCAGCAGCTGGTACTTAGCGGGGGCCGTCTACAATGAGCAGTTCTTC
CASSWYLAGAVYNEQFF
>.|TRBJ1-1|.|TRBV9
TGTGCCAGCAGCCCCAGTGGGCAGAACACTGAAGCTTTCTTT
CASSPSGQNTEAFF
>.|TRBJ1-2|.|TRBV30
TGTGCCTGGAGTGCCCAGGGTCTTTATGGCTACACCTTC
CAWSAQGLYGYTF
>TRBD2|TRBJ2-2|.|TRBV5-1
TGCGCCAGCAGCTTCGGGGGGGCCCCAACCGGGGAGCTGTTTTTT
CASSFGGAPTGELFF
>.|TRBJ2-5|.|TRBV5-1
TGCGCCAGCAGCTTGGCCCTACAAACTAGCTTGGAGACCCAGTACTTC
CASSLALQTSLETQYF
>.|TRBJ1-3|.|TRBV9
TGTGCCAGCAGCGTAGGACAGCCTGGAAACACCATATATTTT
CASSVGQPGNTIYF
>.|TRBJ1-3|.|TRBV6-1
TGTGCCAGCACTCTAGGAAGGGGCTCTGGAAACACCATATATTTT
CASTLGRGSGNTIYF
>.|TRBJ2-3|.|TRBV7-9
TGTGCCAGCAGCTTAGGGGACCAGGGGTTTAGGGCAGATACGCAGTATTTT
CASSLGDQGFRADTQYF
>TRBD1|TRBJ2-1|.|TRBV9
TGTGCCAGCAGCGTATCGTCGGGACAGGGGGCTCATGAGCAGTTCTTC
CASSVSSGQGAHEQFF
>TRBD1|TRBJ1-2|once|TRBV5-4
TGTGCCAGCAGCTCAAGGACAGGGAAAGACTATGGCTACACCTTC
CASSSRTGKDYGYTF
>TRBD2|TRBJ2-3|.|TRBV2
TGTGCCAGCAGTGAATGGGCTAGCGGACACACAGATACGCAGTATTTT
CASSEWASGHTDTQYF
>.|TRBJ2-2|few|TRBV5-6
TGTGCCAGCAGCTTGGTTTCCGGGGAGCTGTTTTTT
CASSLVSGELFF
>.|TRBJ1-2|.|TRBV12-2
TGTGCAAGTCGCTTAGTTAAATCGGTAGCCAGGCCCGAAAACTATGGCTACACCTTC
CASRLVKSVARPENYGYTF
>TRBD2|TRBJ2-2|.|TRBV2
TGTGCCAGCAGTGAAACGGGGGGACCCTACACCGGGGAGCTGTTTTTT
CASSETGGPYTGELFF
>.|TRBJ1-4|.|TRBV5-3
TGTGCCAGAAGCTTGGGGGGACCTGGGGCAACTAATGAAAAACTGTTTTTT
CARSLGGPGATNEKLFF
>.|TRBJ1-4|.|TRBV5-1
TGCGCCAGCAGCTTGGCCTGGGGTTCTAATGAAAAACTGTTTTTT
CASSLAWGSNEKLFF
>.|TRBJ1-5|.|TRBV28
TGTGCCAGCAGCCTTGGGGGCGGCAATCAGCCCCAGCATTTT
CASSLGGGNQPQHF
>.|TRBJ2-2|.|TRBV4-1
TGCGCCAGCAGCCAAGTCCCCGCGGGGGCGGGAACCGGGGAGCTGTTTTTT
CASSQVPAGAGTGELFF
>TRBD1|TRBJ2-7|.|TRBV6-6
TGTGCCAGCAGCTTCTTCCGGACAGGGGGAAATTACGAGCAGTACTTC
CASSFFRTGGNYEQYF
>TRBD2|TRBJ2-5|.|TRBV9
TGTGCCAGCAGCCAAGGGACTAGCGATTTGGTGGAGACCCAGTACTTC
CASSQGTSDLVETQYF
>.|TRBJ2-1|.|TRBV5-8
TGTGCCAGCGCAACCGGCCGACAGGCCCTTAACAATGAGCAGTTCTTC
CASATGRQALNNEQFF
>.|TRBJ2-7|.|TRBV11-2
TGTGCCAGCAGCTTAGTTAGTTACGAGCAGTACTTC
CASSLVSYEQYF
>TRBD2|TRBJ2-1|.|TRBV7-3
TGTGCCAGCAGCTCCTTCCTTCGCGGGGGGGCCGATGAGCAGTTCTTC
CASSSFLRGGADEQFF
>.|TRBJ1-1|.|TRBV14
TGTGCCAGCACCCTGACAGGTCCGACTGAAGCTTTCTTT
CASTLTGPTEAFF
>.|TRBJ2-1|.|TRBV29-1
TGCAGCGTTGGAATATCGTTTAGCGTAAATGAGCAGTTCTTC
CSVGISFSVNEQFF
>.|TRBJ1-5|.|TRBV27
TGTGCCAGCAGACGGGGGGGCAGCAATCAGCCCCAGCATTTT
CASRRGGSNQPQHF
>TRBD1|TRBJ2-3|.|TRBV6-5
TGTGCCAGCAGTTACTCGGGACAGGGCTCGGATACGCAGTATTTT
CASSYSGQGSDTQYF
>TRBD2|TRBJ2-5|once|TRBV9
TGTGCCAGCGGGAGTCTAGCGGGAGTAGAGACCCAGTACTTC
CASGSLAGVETQYF
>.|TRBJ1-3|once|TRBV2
TGTGCCAGCAGGCCAGATCACTCTGGAAACACCATATATTTT
CASRPDHSGNTIYF
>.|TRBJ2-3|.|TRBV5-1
TGCGCCAGCAGCGGAACAGCGTCGAGTTTGGATACGCAGTATTTT
CASSGTASSLDTQYF
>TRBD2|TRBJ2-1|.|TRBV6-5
TGTGCCAGCAGCCGCCAGCGGGGGGCGTACAATGAGCAGTTCTTC
CASSRQRGAYNEQFF
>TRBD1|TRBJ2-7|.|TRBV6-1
TGTGCCAGCGATTACGGGACAGGGGAGCAGCAGTACTTC
CASDYGTGEQQYF
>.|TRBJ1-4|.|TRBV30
TGTGCCTGGAGGACGTACGGCAGCAAAAATGAAAAACTGTTTTTT
CAWRTYGSKNEKLFF